This TCR beta chain was recovered during a study of cytomegalovirus exposure and HLA in healthy donors. Study information: Membership in the Caucasian-associated ancestry cluster was found for around four fifths of 398 genotyped donors.

Study outcomes and limitations: TCR beta chains associated with HLA were, in a later analysis, more clonally expanded than equally common others. While the bulk of TCR sequences proved rare, some public TCRs turned up in many donors.

As for this clone: The antigen is undetermined.

The CDR3 covers 14 residues. Trimming removed 0 bases at V and 2 bases at J, with 7 bases between. CDR1 and CDR2 from the germline V gene are SGHDT and YYEEEE. Vbeta (60) and Jbeta (13) primers were used in the PCR. The repertoire was sequenced with immunoSEQ multiplex PCR; TCRdb's copy has only in-frame clones and lacks some. The data hold roughly 56,000 clones, with roughly four fifths observed a single time. The sequenced sample consisted of PBMCs. The origin of this receptor is a boy aged 5-17 years in good health and CMV-seropositive. V usage is TRBV5-6 and J usage is TRBJ2-3; perhaps TRBD2 as D (6 bases). CDR3: CASSLGLVTDTQYF. The CDR3 DNA is TGTGCCAGCAGCTTGGGACTAGTCACAGATACGCAGTATTTT.